The 28 T cell receptor beta chains reported below all come from one sample, sequenced in a study of shared clonotypes between healthy human individuals. Profiling relied on immunoSEQ multiplex PCR, and the TCRdb table lists in-frame clones only, not all of them. This sample has about 690,000 clones, with about 92% found just once. Material for sequencing was memory CD8+ T cells from PBMCs. Subset here: CD45RO+ cells pooled with CCR7-negative TemRA cells. Every receptor here comes from a man aged 18 to 29 in good health. Some clones in this sample may be carry-over from other donors' samples.

The gene calls are TRBV5-1 and TRBJ1-1; a weak D match, TRBD1 (5 bases). The CDR3 has 14 amino acids. Trimming took 5 bases from V and 3 from J, leaving 14 bases between them. Germline CDR1 and CDR2: SGHRS and YFSETQ. Here the CDR3 DNA reads TGCGCCAGCAGACCAGACAGATACTACACTGAAGCTTTCTTT. Its translation: CASRPDRYYTEAFF.

This clone was found once. The chain recombines TRBV7-6 with TRBJ2-7; D is uncertain. Germline CDR1 reads SGHVS; CDR2 reads FNYEAQ. V was clipped by 1 base and J by 6 bases, with 10 bases between them. The CDR3 is 13 residues long. CDR3 nucleotide sequence: TGTGCCAGCAGCTTAGGGAGCGTCCGCGAGCAGTACTTC. It specifies CASSLGSVREQYF.

V usage is TRBV5-6 and J usage is TRBJ2-7, with unresolved D. The V and J ends lost 4 bases and 3 bases respectively, with 11 bases between them. Germline V CDR1 and CDR2: SGHDT, YYEEEE. CDR3 size: 13 residues. As DNA, the CDR3 is TGTGCCAGCAGCATAGGGCCAAACTACGAGCAGTACTTC. This gives the protein CASSIGPNYEQYF.

This chain links TRBV11-3 with TRBJ2-7, with D possibly being TRBD2 (6 bases). V was cut by 6 bases and J by 4 bases, with 16 bases left in between. This CDR3 has 14 amino acids. Germline CDR1 and CDR2: SGHNT and YENEEA. The CDR3 DNA reads as TGTGCCAGCAGTCTCGGGACTTTTGGATACGAGCAGTACTTC. It yields the protein CASSLGTFGYEQYF.

V gene TRBV28 combines with J gene TRBJ2-2; the match to TRBD1 covers 7 bases. Looked up from germline, CDR1 is MDHEN and CDR2 is SYDVKM. The length of the CDR3 is 15 residues. Unmatched junction bases numbered 8, after V lost 3 bases and J lost 7 bases. The CDR3 DNA sequence: TGTGCCAGCAGTTTTGGACAGGCGCCTGGCGGGGAGCTGTTTTTT. It yields the protein CASSFGQAPGGELFF.

This chain links TRBV27 with TRBJ2-7, with 10 bases aligning to TRBD2. This CDR3 region has 16 residues. With 8 bases clipped from V and 2 bases from J, the junction kept 12 bases outside the gene matches. CDR1 MNHEY and CDR2 SMNVEV come from the germline V gene (reference sequence). The CDR3 loop is CASPQAGGPVTYEQYF. CDR3 bases: TGTGCCAGCCCACAAGCGGGAGGGCCGGTTACCTACGAGCAGTACTTC.

The table lists this clone with a count of one. The chain couples TRBV2 to TRBJ2-7; D might be TRBD1 or TRBD2, each matching 6 bases. CDR3 length: 14 amino acids. Trimming removed 6 bases from V and 4 bases from J, with 16 bases in between. The germline V gene encodes CDR1 SNHLY and CDR2 FYNNEI. In DNA form, the CDR3 reads TGTGCCAGCAGAGAAAGGGGGGAGATTTACGAGCAGTACTTC. Protein: CASRERGEIYEQYF.

V is TRBV7-6 and J is TRBJ2-3, with TRBD2 matching 10 bases. This CDR3 is 16 amino acids long. Per the germline V gene, CDR1 is SGHVS and CDR2 is FNYEAQ. Trimming cost V 5 bases and J 2 bases; bases outside gene matches: 7. Here the CDR3 reads CASSPRTSGNTDTQYF. The CDR3 bases are TGTGCCAGCAGCCCTAGGACTAGCGGAAACACAGATACGCAGTATTTT. Together with reference TRBV7-6 and TRBJ2-3, the CDR3 gives the full variable domain: GAGVSQSPRYKVTKRGQDVALRCDPISGHVSLYWYRQALGQGPEFLTYFNYEAQQDKSGLPNDRFSAERPEGSISTLTIQRTEQRDSAMYRCASSPRTSGNTDTQYFGPGTRLTVL.

This clone came up a few times. This rearrangement joins TRBV7-8 to TRBJ1-1, with D maybe TRBD1 (6 bases). V was pared by 8 bases and J by 3 bases, with 13 bases between. This CDR3 spans 13 amino acids. Per germline, CDR1 SGHVS and CDR2 FQNEAQ. CDR3 bases: TGTGCCAGCCTCATACAGGGTGACACTGAAGCTTTCTTT. This translates into CASLIQGDTEAFF.

The CDR3 DNA reads as TGTGCCAGCAGCGACGAGGGACTGCCCAAAGATACGCAGTATTTT. The encoded protein is CASSDEGLPKDTQYF. The V gene is TRBV9, the J gene TRBJ2-3, with D possibly being TRBD2 (6 bases). Germline V gives CDR1 SGDLS, CDR2 YYNGEE. The CDR3 runs 15 residues. The V and J ends lost 3 bases and 5 bases respectively, with 16 bases between them.

The gene calls are TRBV7-3 and TRBJ2-1, with 10 bases that match TRBD2. CDR3 length equals 15 residues. V was clipped by 2 bases and J by 6 bases; unmatched bases: 4. From germline, CDR1 is SGHTA and CDR2 FQGTGA. The CDR3 DNA sequence: TGTGCCAGCAGCTTAGGCGGACTAGCGGTCAATGAGCAGTTCTTC. This gives the protein CASSLGGLAVNEQFF.

The chain has TRBV5-6 and TRBJ1-2, with no clear D. The CDR3 consists of 15 residues. Germline assignment: CDR1 SGHDT and CDR2 YYEEEE. V gave up 2 bases and J gave up 8 bases, with 19 bases separating them. The chain's CDR3 is CASSFLTSGFVGYTF. CDR3 DNA sequence: TGTGCCAGCAGCTTTTTAACTTCGGGCTTCGTGGGCTACACCTTC.

This chain connects TRBV4-2 to TRBJ2-7, with 10 bases lining up with TRBD2. V was clipped by 4 bases and J by 3 bases; unmatched bases: 3. This CDR3 has 14 residues. Germline V gene data show CDR1 as LGHNA and CDR2 as YNFKEQ. The CDR3 loop reads CASSPSGRRYEQYF. The CDR3 nucleotides read TGTGCCAGCAGCCCTAGCGGGAGACGCTACGAGCAGTACTTC.

The chain carries TRBV5-4 and TRBJ2-1; 7 positions agree with TRBD2. CDR1 and CDR2 (germline): SGHNT, YYREEE (reference sequence). J was trimmed by 5 bases and V by 2 bases; bases with no gene match: 7. This CDR3 spans 15 amino acids. CDR3 in DNA: TGTGCCAGCAGCTTATGGCGGGAGAAGAACAATGAGCAGTTCTTC. Amino acid sequence: CASSLWREKNNEQFF.

The chain recombines TRBV28 with TRBJ2-7; 8 nucleotides agree with TRBD1. V shed 2 bases, J shed 1 base, and the junction held 4 bases outside the gene matches. The CDR3 has 15 amino acids. Looked up from germline, CDR1 is MDHEN and CDR2 is SYDVKM. The CDR3 DNA reads as TGTGCCAGCAGTTTAGATTGGGACAGGTCCTACGAGCAGTACTTC. Its translation is CASSLDWDRSYEQYF.

V gene TRBV7-9 combines with J gene TRBJ2-3; TRBD1 or TRBD2 may be the D gene (5 bases each). Germline CDR1 SEHNR, CDR2 FQNEAQ (reference sequence). V was clipped by 4 bases and J by 4 bases, with 24 bases between them. The CDR3 consists of 18 residues. The CDR3 loop reads CASSSTPGKAGSPDTQYF. CDR3 nucleotide sequence: TGTGCCAGCAGCTCCACCCCAGGGAAGGCGGGTAGCCCAGATACGCAGTATTTT.

This clone was detected only once. The J gene is TRBJ1-1, the V gene TRBV9, with no clear D. Germline V CDR1 and CDR2: SGDLS, YYNGEE. Trimming removed 0 bases from V and 3 bases from J, with 6 bases in between. The CDR3 runs 13 residues. The CDR3 loop is CASSVERDTEAFF. CDR3 nucleotides: TGTGCCAGCAGCGTAGAGCGGGACACTGAAGCTTTCTTT.

The rearrangement joins TRBV19 to TRBJ2-7; 7 bases match TRBD1. Trimming cost V 7 bases and J 3 bases; bases outside gene matches: 3. CDR3 length: 12 amino acids. Germline values: CDR1 LNHDA, CDR2 SQIVND (reference sequence). The CDR3 is CASMGDSYEQYF. For the CDR3, the DNA is TGTGCCAGTATGGGGGACAGCTACGAGCAGTACTTC.

This clone was recorded only once. V usage is TRBV4-1 and J usage is TRBJ1-1; 8 bases agree with TRBD1. The CDR3 has 14 amino acids. Germline trimming cut 4 bases from V and 7 bases from J; bases unmatched to any gene: 8. Germline V CDR1 and CDR2: MGHRA, YSYEKL. CDR3 DNA sequence: TGCGCCAGCAGCCGAGGACAGGGTCGAAATGAAGCTTTCTTT. Translated: CASSRGQGRNEAFF.

This clone has a single count. In DNA, the CDR3 is TGTGCCAGCTCCCGGGGGGACCTCTACGAGCAGTACTTC. It yields the protein CASSRGDLYEQYF. The chain is built from TRBV27 and TRBJ2-7, with TRBD2 matching over 7 bases. CDR1 and CDR2 from the germline V gene are MNHEY and SMNVEV (reference sequence). The CDR3 sequence is 13 residues long. The junction had 7 bases not matched to a gene; V was cut back by 8 bases and J by 3 bases.

The J gene is TRBJ2-5, the V gene TRBV29-1; TRBD1 matches at 10 bases. The CDR3 spans 15 residues. Germline V gene lookup returns CDR1 SQVTM and CDR2 ANQGSEA. V dropped 3 bases and J dropped 5; count of bases not matched to a gene: 9. The CDR3: CSVDVGTGDGETQYF. The DNA for the CDR3 is TGCAGCGTTGACGTCGGGACAGGGGATGGGGAGACCCAGTACTTC.

This clone was counted only a few times. The V gene is TRBV2, the J gene TRBJ2-7, with 8 positions matching TRBD1. From germline, CDR1 is SNHLY and CDR2 FYNNEI. V was pared by 3 bases and J by 2 bases, with 6 bases of the junction left unmatched. The CDR3 contains 15 residues. In DNA, the CDR3 is TGTGCCAGCAGTGACCAGATGGACAGGGCCTACGAGCAGTACTTC. Amino acids: CASSDQMDRAYEQYF.

The count of this clone is one. In nucleotides, the CDR3 is TGTGCCAGCAGCTTAGGGACTAGCCGGGCTGGGGAGCTGTTTTTT. It codes for CASSLGTSRAGELFF. V and J are TRBV7-3 and TRBJ2-2; 9 bases fit TRBD2. V lost 2 bases, J lost 8 bases, and 6 bases stayed unmatched. The CDR3 runs to 15 residues. Germline-derived CDR1 and CDR2 are SGHTA and FQGTGA.

V and J are TRBV13 and TRBJ2-3; no firm D call. Per germline, CDR1 PRHDT and CDR2 FYEKMQ (reference sequence). The CDR3 length is 15 residues. V was clipped by 2 bases and J by 3 bases, with 12 bases between them. The CDR3 nucleotides are TGTGCCAGCAGCTTAATCGCAGGTGGGACAGATACGCAGTATTTT. As protein: CASSLIAGGTDTQYF.

The chain is built from TRBV27 and TRBJ1-1, with 10 bases identical to TRBD1. Trimming took 6 bases from V and 5 from J; bases not matched to a gene: 6. CDR1 and CDR2 from the germline V gene are MNHEY and SMNVEV (reference sequence). The CDR3 extends over 14 amino acids. CDR3 amino acids: CASRLTGGWTEAFF. CDR3 nucleotides: TGTGCCAGCAGGTTGACAGGGGGCTGGACTGAAGCTTTCTTT.

The V call is TRBV9, the J call TRBJ2-1; a possible D gene is TRBD2 (6 bases). The CDR3 totals 11 residues. V lost 4 bases, J lost 16 bases, and 15 bases lay in between. CDR1 and CDR2 from the germline V gene are SGDLS and YYNGEE. CDR3 amino acids: CASSRAGRTFF. The CDR3 coding sequence is TGTGCCAGCAGCCGGGCGGGGCGCACCTTCTTC.

The genes are TRBV7-6 and TRBJ2-7, with TRBD1 matching 7 bases. The CDR3 loop spans 14 amino acids. After removal of 5 bases from V and 5 bases from J, the junction contained 9 bases not matched to a gene. Germline values: CDR1 SGHVS, CDR2 FNYEAQ. CDR3 sequence (DNA): TGTGCCAGCAGCGCCCGGACAGGCGGCGACGAGCAGTACTTC. Translating it yields CASSARTGGDEQYF.

Note on this clone: Other DNA sequences in this sample translate to the same CDR3. V is TRBV30 and J is TRBJ2-7, with 7 nucleotides matching TRBD1. Germline V gene lookup returns CDR1 GTSNPN and CDR2 SVGIG (reference sequence). V lost 2 bases and J lost 2; bases outside the gene matches: 6. CDR3 length: 14 residues. The CDR3 DNA follows: TGTGCCTGGAGTTGGGGTCAGGGGGCCTACGAGCAGTACTTC. The encoded protein is CAWSWGQGAYEQYF.